The clone carrying this T cell receptor beta chain was recorded a few times. TCR sequencing used cDNA made by reverse transcription of extracted RNA. Some clones are missing from TCRdb's copy, which holds only in-frame ones; the method was immunoSEQ multiplex PCR. The sample holds some 170,000 clones; 63% are singletons and the top ten take about 1.5%. The data originate from a study of CD8+ T cells in alopecia areata. This CDR3 region has 13 residues. V shed 2 bases, J shed 8 bases, and the junction held 5 bases outside the gene matches. Germline CDR1 and CDR2: GTSNPN and SVGIG (reference sequence). The clonotype comes from a human donor with alopecia areata. The sample here was CD4+ T cells sorted from blood, taken at week 0. The chain employs TRBV30 and TRBJ1-4; TRBD1 aligns across 7 bases. DNA of the CDR3: TGTGCCTGGAGTTCCGGGACAGTCGAAAAACTGTTTTTT. Protein product: CAWSSGTVEKLFF.